This TCR beta chain was sequenced for a study of blood T cells in healthy people across ages. Study findings and constraints: Per million T cells, TCR beta diversity dropped about linearly as age rose. Whereas aged donors had fewer naive CD4+ cells, long-lived donors had more of them and higher diversity. Unsorted PBMC input precluded a conclusive naive versus antigen-experienced comparison.

A second PCR of roughly 7 to 11 cycles used a sample-barcoded 5' primer and a J-beta primer mix. A single record per CDR3 protein comes from TCRdb applying MiXCR to the 5' RACE reads. The sample carries roughly 800,000 distinct CDR3 sequences, roughly 25% recorded once. This clonotype has just a few counts. The antigen remains unidentified. The V gene lost 1 base and the J gene lost 4 bases, with 8 bases spanning the gap. Germline values: CDR1 KGHSH, CDR2 LQKENI. The CDR3 totals 15 residues. These data were also reused for a study on T cells of mothers and their children.

This TCR came from a boy aged 5-17 years in good health. The sequencing input was blood. J is TRBJ2-6 and V is TRBV18, with D possibly TRBD2 on 5 matching bases. The CDR3 DNA follows: TGTGCCAGCTCACCACTGGGAGTGGGGGCCAACGTCCTGACTTTC. Translating it yields CASSPLGVGANVLTF.